This T cell receptor (beta chain) was identified in a study of early T cells in non-severe SARS-CoV-2 infection listed by TCRdb under 2021. The study in broad terms: Bulk RNA from unsorted whole blood was used for TCR sequencing, so alpha and beta chains could not be paired. What the study reported, not specific to this receptor: VDJdb matching was skewed toward anti-spike CD8 responses, so virus-specific expansions were likely underestimated and private and CD4 specificities were missed.

Receptors were amplified or captured by 5' RACE. Sequencing was carried out with a NextSeq 500. To correct for sequencing error and PCR bias, the TCR library protocol tagged individual cDNA molecules with unique molecular identifiers. Both TCR alpha and beta chains were sequenced, and tight co-correlation was observed between alpha and beta sequence abundances in each sample. On the study's bioinformatics: Decombinator V4 was used to perform V gene, J gene and CDR3 annotation of TCR sequences. Expanded TCRs were defined as changing significantly between any two time points under a Poisson model with p below 0.0001. TCR abundances were normalised to the total number of TCRs sequenced per sample and expressed as counts per million. MAIT TCRs were defined by TRAV1-2 paired with TRAJ12, TRAJ20 or TRAJ33, and iNKT TCRs by TRAV10 paired with TRAJ18. A search of VDJdb, accessed on 1 November 2021, was run for TCRs annotated to CMV, EBV and SARS-CoV-2, with TCRs annotated for multiple antigens excluded. Using fastp trimming at Q25 and MiXCR clonotype assembly, TCRdb reanalyzed the public sequencing data and kept in-frame beta chains. Rows with one shared CDR3 protein collapse into an entry with the most common genes and DNA. The V and J calls, along with clone size, are taken from TCRdb and not from the paper's own processing. The sample table lists approximately 32,000 distinct CDR3 sequences, around 4.3% of them with a count of one. Of the sample, approximately 6.3% is held by the ten largest clones.

A case-control design nested within a healthcare worker cohort in London, UK, was used, with weekly nasopharyngeal swab PCR tests and blood sampling performed. Between 23 and 31 March 2020, the week of the UK lockdown, healthcare workers were enrolled and then followed up weekly for as long as 16 weeks. The CDR3 goes from the cysteine to the phenylalanine over 15 residues. Of the read, only the CDR3 DNA is kept; its 45 bases are in frame from base 1. Taken from the germline V gene, the CDR1 and CDR2 loops are KGHSH and LQKENI. The junction shows trimming of 5 bases on V and 5 bases on J, and the gene matches do not reach 9 bases of it. In its sample, this clonotype was seen many times. Its specific antigen is unknown. No base-level quality is on record; no much larger clone is a single base apart.

Sequencing used whole blood. This chain joins TRBV18 to TRBJ2-3, with 8 junctional bases fitting TRBD2. The sequence came from an adult who was a healthcare worker with PCR-confirmed SARS-CoV-2 infection or an uninfected control (not recorded which). The base sequence is TGTGCCAGCTCAGCTCTCGGGGGGGCCCAAGATACGCAGTATTTT. This is translated as CASSALGGAQDTQYF. The CDR3 plus the reference TRBV18 and TRBJ2-3 genes for the other parts give the full variable domain: NAGVMQNPRHLVRRRGQEARLRCSPMKGHSHVYWYRQLPEEGLKFMVYLQKENIIDESGMPKERFSAEFPKEGPSILRIQQVVRGDSAAYFCASSALGGAQDTQYFGPGTRLTVL.